This entry concerns a single TCR beta chain. The clone's antigen remains unknown. No per-base quality is available; no much larger clone lies one base away. The library came from the immunoSEQ multiplex PCR assay. TCRdb carries this immuneACCESS record with in-frame sequences only. Its versions omit some clonotypes, under half of them owing to an unresolved V gene in the studies checked, with the rest unexplained. The sample yields over 2,500 clones; about four fifths were counted once. Of the sample, 6% is held by the ten largest clones. This sample is part of a study of tumour-infiltrating T cells in Burkitt lymphoma (TCRdb year 2020). Notes on the research overall: When TCR repertoire data were correlated with clinical outcome, productive clonality turned out to predict both overall and progression-free survival, independent of established prognosticators, age at diagnosis among them.

Sample: tumor tissue. The source is a human donor with diffuse large B-cell lymphoma.

The CDR3 reads CASSLQHTGELFF. The DNA sequence follows: TGCGCCAGCAGCTTGCAGCACACCGGGGAGCTGTTTTTT. The chain links TRBV5-1 with TRBJ2-2; the D gene cannot be named for sure. The CDR3 measures 13 amino acids from cysteine to phenylalanine. The entry retains the CDR3 DNA only, 39 bases that are in frame from base 1. V drops 1 base and J drops 3 bases, leaving 4 bases in between. For CDR1 and CDR2, the germline V gene lists SGHRS and YFSETQ.